Following are 6 T cell receptor beta chains from one sample sequenced in a study of blood T cell repertoires in COVID-19. The assay was immunoSEQ multiplex PCR, and TCRdb's table has in-frame clones only and misses some. The repertoire has about 120,000 clones, around 90% of them found once; the top ten carry around 0.81%. The sample consisted of peripheral blood. These receptor sequences come from a woman aged 50 to 60 with active or convalescent COVID-19.

J is TRBJ2-5 and V is TRBV7-9, with 7 bases aligning to TRBD1. Germline V lookup: CDR1 SEHNR, CDR2 FQNEAQ (reference sequence). The CDR3 length is 14 residues. V dropped 5 bases and J dropped 3; count of bases not matched to a gene: 6. The CDR3 nucleotides are TGTGCCAGCAGCCGGGGACAGAGAGAAGAGACCCAGTACTTC. Protein sequence: CASSRGQREETQYF.

This clone has more than one count but fewer than ten. The chain joins TRBV6-5 to TRBJ2-2; possibly TRBD2 for D (6 bases). This CDR3 comprises 14 residues. Germline lookup yields CDR1 MNHEY and CDR2 SVGAGI. Trimming pared 7 bases from V and 6 bases from J, leaving 15 bases between. The CDR3: CASTRTEGPGELFF. CDR3 sequence (DNA): TGTGCCAGCACCCGAACGGAGGGCCCCGGGGAGCTGTTTTTT.

The chain couples TRBV28 to TRBJ2-7; the match to TRBD2 covers 8 bases. The CDR3 runs 14 residues. V dropped 10 bases and J dropped 0; count of bases not matched to a gene: 8. The germline V gene has CDR1 MDHEN and CDR2 SYDVKM. This chain's CDR3 is CATKPAGGSYEQYF. The DNA for the CDR3 is TGTGCCACCAAACCCGCGGGAGGCTCCTACGAGCAGTACTTC.

This sequence joins TRBV6-5 and TRBJ2-2; 10 nucleotides align to TRBD2. Trimming at V came to 6 bases and at J to 2 bases, leaving 3 bases not matched to a gene. Germline values: CDR1 MNHEY, CDR2 SVGAGI. The CDR3 loop spans 15 amino acids. CDR3 loop: CASSLAGVNTGELFF. As DNA, the CDR3 is TGTGCCAGCAGCCTAGCGGGAGTCAACACCGGGGAGCTGTTTTTT.

The chain couples TRBV5-1 to TRBJ2-7, with TRBD2 matching over 13 bases. This CDR3 spans 15 amino acids. Trimming removed 4 bases from V and 5 bases from J; junction bases left unmatched: 6. Germline lookup yields CDR1 SGHRS and CDR2 YFSETQ. In nucleotides, the CDR3 is TGCGCCAGCAGCCGACTAGCGGGAGGACCCAACGAGCAGTACTTC. This translates into CASSRLAGGPNEQYF. Filled out from reference TRBV5-1 and TRBJ2-7, the complete variable domain reads KAGVTQTPRYLIKTRGQQVTLSCSPISGHRSVSWYQQTPGQGLQFLFEYFSETQRNKGNFPGRFSGRQFSNSRSEMNVSTLELGDSALYLCASSRLAGGPNEQYFGPGTRLTVT.

The V gene is TRBV27, the J gene TRBJ2-3; perhaps TRBD1 as D (5 bases). Deletions cut 4 bases from V and 0 bases from J, with 11 bases between. The CDR3 totals 15 residues. From germline, CDR1 is MNHEY and CDR2 SMNVEV (reference sequence). DNA for the CDR3: TGTGCCAGCAGTTCATGGGGCCGGAGCACAGATACGCAGTATTTT. Encoded protein: CASSSWGRSTDTQYF.